These T cell receptor beta chains were read from a single sample in a study of blood T cell repertoires in COVID-19. Here immunoSEQ multiplex PCR was the method, and the copy in TCRdb shows in-frame clones only, minus some. The profile shows a few hundred thousand clones, approximately 88% of them singletons. Sequenced sample: PBMCs or T cells enriched from blood (not recorded which). Receptors originate from a woman in her forties who had been exposed to COVID-19. Both conserved end residues are part of each CDR3. The D gene is left open where the match is weak. A row's size may be missing; if present it is once, few, many or a size class.

d_call: NA
clone_size: NA
v_call: TRBV11-2
cdr3_length: 14
j_call: TRBJ2-5
cdr3_aa: CASSLVIQGETQYF
cdr3_nt: TGTGCCAGCAGCTTAGTTATTCAGGGTGAGACCCAGTACTTC

d_call: NA
clone_size: NA
v_call: TRBV19
cdr3_length: 15
j_call: TRBJ2-6
cdr3_aa: CASSYQASGANVLTF
cdr3_nt: TGTGCCAGTAGTTACCAGGCATCGGGGGCCAACGTCCTGACTTTC

d_call: NA
clone_size: once
v_call: TRBV5-1
cdr3_length: 13
j_call: TRBJ1-1
cdr3_aa: CASRVQENTEAFF
cdr3_nt: TGCGCCAGCCGAGTTCAGGAGAACACTGAAGCTTTCTTT

d_call: NA
clone_size: NA
v_call: TRBV29-1
cdr3_length: 13
j_call: TRBJ1-1
cdr3_aa: CSARQTLNTEAFF
cdr3_nt: TGCAGCGCCAGACAGACACTGAACACTGAAGCTTTCTTT

d_call: NA
clone_size: NA
v_call: TRBV7-2
cdr3_length: 14
j_call: TRBJ1-2
cdr3_aa: CASSLAGDNYGYTF
cdr3_nt: TGTGCCAGCAGCTTGGCAGGGGATAACTATGGCTACACCTTC

d_call: TRBD1
clone_size: NA
v_call: TRBV6-2/TRBV6-3
cdr3_length: 17
j_call: TRBJ1-5
cdr3_aa: CASSRDSGVNSNQPQHF
cdr3_nt: TGTGCCAGCAGCAGGGACAGTGGCGTAAATAGCAATCAGCCCCAGCATTTT

d_call: NA
clone_size: NA
v_call: TRBV7-3
cdr3_length: 14
j_call: TRBJ1-1
cdr3_aa: CASSPGSLNTEAFF
cdr3_nt: TGTGCCAGCAGCCCAGGGTCCCTGAACACTGAAGCTTTCTTT

d_call: NA
clone_size: once
v_call: TRBV27
cdr3_length: 13
j_call: TRBJ2-4
cdr3_aa: CASRDTPKNIQYF
cdr3_nt: TGTGCCAGCCGGGACACACCCAAAAACATTCAGTACTTC

d_call: TRBD1
clone_size: NA
v_call: TRBV20-1
cdr3_length: 14
j_call: TRBJ1-5
cdr3_aa: CSAGEQGAGQPQHF
cdr3_nt: TGCAGTGCTGGTGAACAGGGGGCAGGACAGCCCCAGCATTTT

d_call: TRBD2
clone_size: NA
v_call: TRBV25-1
cdr3_length: 16
j_call: TRBJ2-1
cdr3_aa: CASSDYPGGSSNEQFF
cdr3_nt: TGTGCCAGCAGTGATTACCCTGGCGGGAGCTCGAATGAGCAGTTCTTC

d_call: NA
clone_size: NA
v_call: TRBV27
cdr3_length: 11
j_call: TRBJ2-7
cdr3_aa: CASSSGYEQYF
cdr3_nt: TGTGCCAGCAGTTCCGGCTACGAGCAGTACTTC

d_call: NA
clone_size: NA
v_call: TRBV7-3
cdr3_length: 12
j_call: TRBJ1-2
cdr3_aa: CASRLQVYGYTF
cdr3_nt: TGTGCCAGCAGACTACAAGTCTATGGCTACACCTTC

d_call: TRBD1
clone_size: NA
v_call: TRBV28
cdr3_length: 15
j_call: TRBJ1-5
cdr3_aa: CASSGTGGFGQPQHF
cdr3_nt: TGTGCCAGCAGTGGGACAGGGGGATTCGGTCAGCCCCAGCATTTT

d_call: NA
clone_size: once
v_call: TRBV19
cdr3_length: 12
j_call: TRBJ2-5
cdr3_aa: CASSIGGETQYF
cdr3_nt: TGTGCCAGTAGTATAGGAGGTGAGACCCAGTACTTC

d_call: NA
clone_size: NA
v_call: TRBV4-3
cdr3_length: 14
j_call: TRBJ2-3
cdr3_aa: CASSETPRALRRYF
cdr3_nt: TGCGCCAGCAGCGAAACCCCGCGGGCCCTCCGGCGATATTTT

d_call: TRBD1
clone_size: NA
v_call: TRBV7-2
cdr3_length: 14
j_call: TRBJ1-2
cdr3_aa: CASSYATGGYGYTF
cdr3_nt: TGTGCCAGCAGCTACGCCACAGGGGGCTATGGCTACACCTTC

d_call: NA
clone_size: few
v_call: TRBV5-6
cdr3_length: 14
j_call: TRBJ1-5
cdr3_aa: CASSLTGSNQPQHF
cdr3_nt: TGTGCCAGCAGCTTAACAGGGAGCAATCAGCCCCAGCATTTT

d_call: NA
clone_size: NA
v_call: TRBV6-5
cdr3_length: 16
j_call: TRBJ2-5
cdr3_aa: CASSYFGLASVQTQYF
cdr3_nt: TGTGCCAGCAGTTACTTTGGGCTAGCCTCCGTCCAGACCCAGTACTTC

d_call: TRBD2
clone_size: NA
v_call: TRBV5-4
cdr3_length: 13
j_call: TRBJ2-5
cdr3_aa: CASSPGGRRTQYF
cdr3_nt: TGTGCCAGCAGCCCGGGGGGGCGGAGGACCCAGTACTTC

d_call: TRBD1
clone_size: NA
v_call: TRBV6-6
cdr3_length: 15
j_call: TRBJ2-5
cdr3_aa: CASSYSRDRRETQYF
cdr3_nt: TGTGCCAGCAGTTACTCGCGGGACAGGCGGGAGACCCAGTACTTC